The rows below give T cell receptor beta chains drawn from one sample of a study of CD8 T cells in ankylosing spondylitis. TCRdb redid the calling of the 5' RACE reads with MiXCR, one entry per CDR3 protein. Among 450,000 to 550,000 distinct CDR3 sequences listed, approximately 5.3% were seen once. Sequencing input: blood, either unsorted or a sorted T cell fraction (not recorded which). The source of these receptors is a male donor with ankylosing spondylitis. Both conserved end residues are part of each CDR3. A D gene is named only where the DNA matches it firmly. For some rows the clone size is stated as once, few or many, or as a class when expanded; others skip it.

V	length	D	J	size	DNA	CDR3
TRBV5-1	20	TRBD1	TRBJ2-1	many	TGCGCCAGCAGCTTCCTCGGGACAGTAAGGGGGAGAGGATCCTACAATGAGCAGTTCTTC	CASSFLGTVRGRGSYNEQFF
TRBV4-3	15	NA	TRBJ2-7	many	TGCGCCAGCAGCCAAGAGGGGGATATCTCCTACGAGCAGTACTTC	CASSQEGDISYEQYF
TRBV27	17	NA	TRBJ1-6	many	TGTGCCAGCAGTTTATGGGGGCCCACTCTGAGTAATTCACCCCTCCACTTT	CASSLWGPTLSNSPLHF
TRBV15	16	TRBD2	TRBJ2-5	many	TGTGCCACCAGCAGAGCCGGGACTAGCGTAAGAGAGACCCAGTACTTC	CATSRAGTSVRETQYF
TRBV27	15	NA	TRBJ2-3	many	TGTGCCAGCAGTCCCCAACTAACTAGCACAGATACGCAGTATTTT	CASSPQLTSTDTQYF
TRBV20-1	13	NA	TRBJ1-4	many	TGCAGTGCTAGAGAGGGTATCAATGAAAAACTGTTTTTT	CSAREGINEKLFF
TRBV10-2	16	TRBD2	TRBJ2-3	many	TGCGCCAGCAGACCAACTAGCGGGAGGGGCACAGATACGCAGTATTTT	CASRPTSGRGTDTQYF
TRBV7-9	12	NA	TRBJ2-7	NA	TGTGCCAGCAGCACCCCGGGGTACGAGCAGTACTTC	CASSTPGYEQYF
TRBV20-1	13	NA	TRBJ1-5	many	TGCAGTGCTAGAGCGGGAAGAAGTCAGCCCCAGCATTTT	CSARAGRSQPQHF
TRBV15	15	TRBD2	TRBJ2-5	few	TGTGCCACCAGCGGCCGACTAGCGCAGAAGGAGACCCAGTACTTC	CATSGRLAQKETQYF
TRBV29-1	12	NA	TRBJ2-7	many	TGCAGCGTTGAGGAGGGGCGCTACGAGCAGTACTTC	CSVEEGRYEQYF
TRBV7-9	15	TRBD1	TRBJ1-1	many	TGTGCCAGCAGCTTACCTCGGACAGGGGACACTGAAGCTTTCTTT	CASSLPRTGDTEAFF
TRBV28	12	NA	TRBJ2-3	NA	TGTGCCAGCAGTTCTGGACATGCCCCGCAGTATTTT	CASSSGHAPQYF
TRBV20-1	16	TRBD2	TRBJ2-5	many	TGCAGTGCTAGAGATCCGGGACTAGCGGCCCAAGAGACCCAGTACTTC	CSARDPGLAAQETQYF
TRBV7-2	16	NA	TRBJ1-2	many	TGTGCCAGCAGCTTAATCGGCTGGGGTTCTAACTATGGCTACACCTTC	CASSLIGWGSNYGYTF
TRBV2	13	NA	TRBJ1-1	once	TGTGCCACCGCGGGGGGCGAGGACACTGAAGCTTTCTTT	CATAGGEDTEAFF
TRBV6-5	12	NA	TRBJ1-2	few	TGTGCCAGCAGTCGCCGGGGGACTGCAATCACCTTC	CASSRRGTAITF
TRBV4-2	13	NA	TRBJ1-2	many	TGTGCCAGCAGCCAAGAAGGCAGGGCCCGCTACACCTTC	CASSQEGRARYTF
TRBV7-3	18	TRBD2	TRBJ2-1	many	TGTGCCAGCAGCTTAGCCCCACTCTCTAGCGGGGTTTACAATGAGCAGTTCTTC	CASSLAPLSSGVYNEQFF
TRBV11-2	18	TRBD1	TRBJ2-7	many	TGTGCCAGCAGCTTAGGCGGAAATCCACGGGACAGTAGAGCCGAGCAGTACTTC	CASSLGGNPRDSRAEQYF
TRBV7-2	14	NA	TRBJ2-1	many	TGTGCCAGCAGCTTAAGGACGCTAGCCTTCGAGCAGTTCTTC	CASSLRTLAFEQFF
TRBV20-1	16	NA	TRBJ2-1	few	TGCAGTGCTAGAGAGTTGACAGGCCACTCCTACAATGAGCAGTTCTTC	CSARELTGHSYNEQFF
TRBV5-6	14	TRBD1	TRBJ1-1	many	TGTGCCAGCAGCTGGACAGGGGTCGACACTGAAGCTTTCTTT	CASSWTGVDTEAFF
TRBV9	12	NA	TRBJ2-3	many	TGTGCCAGCAGCGTAGCAGGAGATACGCAGTATTTT	CASSVAGDTQYF
TRBV6-5	14	TRBD2	TRBJ2-5	many	TGTGCCAGCAGTTACTTGGCTAGCGGGGGGGCCCAGTACTTC	CASSYLASGGAQYF
TRBV7-2	14	TRBD1	TRBJ2-7	many	TGTGCCAGCAGCTCAACGACAGGGAACTACGAGCAGTACTTC	CASSSTTGNYEQYF
TRBV20-1	18	NA	TRBJ2-5	many	TGCAGTGCTAGCGTCGTCAGGTGGAGAAGAGGTGGGCAAGAGACCCAGTACTTC	CSASVVRWRRGGQETQYF
TRBV4-3	13	TRBD1	TRBJ2-7	many	TGTGCCAGCAGTCACGGACAGGGATACGAGCAGTACTTC	CASSHGQGYEQYF
TRBV7-2	17	TRBD2	TRBJ2-1	many	TGTGCCAGCAGCTTAGTTGGGACTAGCGGGAGGTACAATGAGCAGTTCTTC	CASSLVGTSGRYNEQFF
TRBV5-1	13	TRBD1	TRBJ1-1	many	TGCGCCAGCTCGGACAGGGGGAACACTGAAGCTTTCTTT	CASSDRGNTEAFF
TRBV5-6	16	TRBD1	TRBJ1-2	few	TGTGCCAGCAGCACTTGGGACAGGGATAGCCCTTATGGCTACACCTTC	CASSTWDRDSPYGYTF
TRBV6-1	14	NA	TRBJ1-1	many	TGTGCCAGCAGCCCGTCGGGAGGGCCAACTGAAGCTTTCTTT	CASSPSGGPTEAFF
TRBV25-1	12	NA	TRBJ2-5	many	TGTGCCAGCAGTGAAGGGCTAATAGGCTCCTACTTC	CASSEGLIGSYF
TRBV29-1	12	NA	TRBJ2-1	many	TGCAGCGTTGAAGACTACCGGGCCCGACTGTTCTTC	CSVEDYRARLFF
TRBV20-1	13	NA	TRBJ2-7	many	TGCAGTGCAGACGACAGGTCCCACTACGAGCAGTACTTC	CSADDRSHYEQYF
TRBV27	19	NA	TRBJ2-6	NA	TGTGCCAGCAGTCTATCAGGGTATCTAATTAGATCTGGGGCCAACGTCCTGACTTTC	CASSLSGYLIRSGANVLTF
TRBV7-2	13	NA	TRBJ1-2	many	TGTGCCAGCAGCCGACAGGCTAACTATGGCTACACCTTC	CASSRQANYGYTF
TRBV10-3	14	TRBD1	TRBJ1-4	many	TGTGCCAGCCGGGGGGACAGATCTAATGAAAAACTGTTTTTT	CASRGDRSNEKLFF
TRBV7-9	13	NA	TRBJ2-7	many	TGTGCCAGCAGCCCCCGGACAGCCTACGAGCAGTACTTC	CASSPRTAYEQYF
TRBV7-2	14	TRBD1	TRBJ1-5	many	TGTGCCAGCAGCTTAAGACAGGGTAGCCAGCCCCAGCATTTT	CASSLRQGSQPQHF
TRBV28	13	NA	TRBJ1-1	many	TGTGCCAGCCTCAGGGCAGGTAACACTGAAGCTTTCTTT	CASLRAGNTEAFF
TRBV7-2	13	NA	TRBJ1-1	many	TGTGCCAGCAGCTTAGGGGGCCCCAATGTGGCTTTCTTT	CASSLGGPNVAFF
TRBV4-3	16	NA	TRBJ2-7	NA	TGCGCCAGCAGCCCCCGTGGGGGGCCGCCAGCAAAAGAGCAGTACTTC	CASSPRGGPPAKEQYF
TRBV20-1	17	NA	TRBJ1-2	few	TGCAGTGCTAGAGAAACGGGGGGATGGGGAGAGTCTTATGGCTACACCTTC	CSARETGGWGESYGYTF
TRBV7-2	15	NA	TRBJ1-2	many	TGTGCCAGCAGCTTAGGTTGGTCCAGCGTCTATGGCTACACCTTC	CASSLGWSSVYGYTF
TRBV6-5	14	NA	TRBJ1-5	many	TGTGCCAGCAGTTACTCCCCCCAGGGACAGCCCCAGCATTTT	CASSYSPQGQPQHF
TRBV7-2	16	TRBD2	TRBJ2-3	many	TGTGCCAGCAGCTTAGAAGTCCTAGCGGGAGGGCCAACGCAGTATTTT	CASSLEVLAGGPTQYF
TRBV5-1	15	NA	TRBJ1-2	many	TGCGCCAGCAGCCCAACCGGTGGACTAAACTATGGCTACACCTTC	CASSPTGGLNYGYTF
TRBV9	15	NA	TRBJ1-2	many	TGTGCCAGCAGCTCTCTGCGGCTGTCGGAGGGTGGCTACACCTTC	CASSSLRLSEGGYTF
TRBV7-9	15	TRBD1	TRBJ1-2	many	TGTGCCAGCAGCCTCACCTCGGGACAGGGGGATGGCTACACCTTC	CASSLTSGQGDGYTF
TRBV7-9	13	TRBD2	TRBJ2-5	many	TGTGCCAGCCTACGGGCGGGGGAAGAGACCCAGTACTTC	CASLRAGEETQYF
TRBV10-3	16	TRBD1	TRBJ1-6	many	TGTGCCATCAGTGCCAGAACAGGGGAGACGAATTCACCCCTCCACTTT	CAISARTGETNSPLHF
TRBV6-5	17	NA	TRBJ1-2	many	TGTGCCAGCAGTTCCTTCAACAGGGACGGAGTGGTCTATGGCTACACCTTC	CASSSFNRDGVVYGYTF
TRBV7-2	13	NA	TRBJ2-1	many	TGTGCCAGCAGCTTACTACGGTCGTATGAGCAGTTCTTC	CASSLLRSYEQFF
TRBV28	13	NA	TRBJ2-5	many	TGTGCCACCCGGACCGGGGCCCAAGAGACCCAGTACTTC	CATRTGAQETQYF
TRBV4-3	15	NA	TRBJ2-7	many	TGCGCCAGCAGCCAGGTCCCGCGGTCCCCCTACGAGCAGTACTTC	CASSQVPRSPYEQYF
TRBV5-1	17	TRBD1	TRBJ2-6	NA	TGCGCCAGCAGCGGAGAGACAGGGAATACTGGGGCCAACGTCCTGACTTTC	CASSGETGNTGANVLTF
TRBV6-1	14	TRBD1	TRBJ1-4	many	TGTGCCAGCATAGGACAGGGGACTAATGAAAAACTGTTTTTT	CASIGQGTNEKLFF
TRBV15	13	TRBD1	TRBJ2-7	many	TGTGCCACCAGCAAGAGACAGGGCTACGAGCAGTACTTC	CATSKRQGYEQYF